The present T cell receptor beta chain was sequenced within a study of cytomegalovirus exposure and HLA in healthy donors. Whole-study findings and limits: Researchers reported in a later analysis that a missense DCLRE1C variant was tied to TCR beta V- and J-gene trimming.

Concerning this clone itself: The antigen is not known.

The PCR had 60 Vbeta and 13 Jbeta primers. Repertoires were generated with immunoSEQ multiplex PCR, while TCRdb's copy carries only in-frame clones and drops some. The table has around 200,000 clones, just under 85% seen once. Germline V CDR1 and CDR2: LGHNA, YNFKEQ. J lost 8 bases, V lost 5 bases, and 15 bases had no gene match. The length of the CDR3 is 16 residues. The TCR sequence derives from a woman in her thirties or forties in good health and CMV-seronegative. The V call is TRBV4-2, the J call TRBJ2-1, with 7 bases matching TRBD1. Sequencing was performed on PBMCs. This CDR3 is CASSVTQTGPRDEQFF. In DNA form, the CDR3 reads TGTGCCAGCAGCGTAACTCAGACAGGGCCTCGGGATGAGCAGTTCTTC.